This T cell receptor beta chain was observed in a study of CXCR3-negative and CXCR3-positive naive CD8 T cells. Study results and limitations: Sequencing showed both naive subsets with comparably high diversity, and memory CD8+ cells much lower.

It was by 5' RACE with UMI labels that the TRB cDNA libraries were prepared. From the 5' RACE reads, TCRdb lists one entry per CDR3 protein and no DNA. The sample has about 53,000 distinct CDR3 sequences. Germline CDR1 is LGHNA and CDR2 is YNFKEQ. This CDR3 spans 17 amino acids. Details on this clonotype: Its antigen remains unknown.

The sequence was collected from a human donor in good health. Some clones in this sample may be carry-over from other donors' samples. Source material: naive CXCR3- CD8+ T cells from blood. Subset in this sample: CD45RO-CCR7+CD27+CD95- naive CD8+ T cells lacking CXCR3 (TNR3-). V usage is TRBV4-2 and J usage is TRBJ2-2. CDR3 in amino acids: CASSPPGGSAVPGELFF.